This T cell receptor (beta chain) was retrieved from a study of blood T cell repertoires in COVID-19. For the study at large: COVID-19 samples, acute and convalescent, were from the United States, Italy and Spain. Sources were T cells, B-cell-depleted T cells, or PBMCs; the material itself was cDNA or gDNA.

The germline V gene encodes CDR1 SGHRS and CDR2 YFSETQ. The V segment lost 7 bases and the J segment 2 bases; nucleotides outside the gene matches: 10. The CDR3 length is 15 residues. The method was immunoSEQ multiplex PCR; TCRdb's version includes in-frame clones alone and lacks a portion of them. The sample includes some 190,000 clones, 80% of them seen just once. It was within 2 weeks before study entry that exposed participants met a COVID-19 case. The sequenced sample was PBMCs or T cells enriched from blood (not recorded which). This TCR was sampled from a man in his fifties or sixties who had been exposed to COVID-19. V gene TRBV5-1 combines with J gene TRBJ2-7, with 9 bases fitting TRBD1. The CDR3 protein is CASDGARDRAYEQYF. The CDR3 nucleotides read TGCGCCAGCGACGGAGCCCGGGACAGGGCCTACGAGCAGTACTTC. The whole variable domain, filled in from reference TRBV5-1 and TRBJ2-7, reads KAGVTQTPRYLIKTRGQQVTLSCSPISGHRSVSWYQQTPGQGLQFLFEYFSETQRNKGNFPGRFSGRQFSNSRSEMNVSTLELGDSALYLCASDGARDRAYEQYFGPGTRLTVT.